The 10 T cell receptor beta chains given below trace back to one sample, sequenced in a study of T cells after yellow fever vaccination. TCRdb re-called the 5' RACE reads with MiXCR, one entry per CDR3 protein. Here the sample spans approximately 550,000 distinct CDR3 sequences, approximately 12% being singletons. Material: PBMCs, obtained on the day of the yellow fever booster vaccination. These receptors came from a man aged 30-40 years who received the YFV17D yellow fever vaccine.

The J gene is TRBJ2-1, the V gene TRBV28, with D possibly being TRBD2 (5 bases). V gave up 3 bases and J gave up 10 bases, with 13 bases separating them. The germline CDR1 and CDR2 sequences are MDHEN and SYDVKM. The CDR3 spans 13 residues. The DNA of the CDR3 is TGTGCCAGCAGTTTCCGGACTCGAGGGGAGCAGTTCTTC. It encodes CASSFRTRGEQFF.

The chain employs TRBV20-1 and TRBJ1-4; D unclear. The CDR3 loop spans 12 amino acids. V lost 3 bases and J 6 bases, leaving 8 bases between the germline ends. In germline, CDR1 is DFQATT, CDR2 SNEGSKA (reference sequence). In nucleotides, the CDR3 is TGCAGTGCTAGTGCTGGTGATGAAAAACTGTTTTTT. Encoded protein: CSASAGDEKLFF.

This clonotype was observed a few times. This rearrangement joins TRBV16 to TRBJ2-7, with D tentatively TRBD2 (6 bases). The CDR3 is 15 residues long. Trimming removed 0 bases from V and 6 bases from J, with 15 bases in between. Germline V gives CDR1 KGHSY, CDR2 FQNENV. CDR3 protein: CASSQSSLAQGEQYF. In DNA form, the CDR3 reads TGTGCCAGCAGCCAATCAAGCCTAGCGCAAGGCGAGCAGTACTTC.

This clonotype was observed a few times. V is TRBV7-2 and J is TRBJ1-5; the D gene is possibly TRBD1 (6 bases). The CDR3 has 16 residues. From germline, CDR1 is SGHTA and CDR2 FQGNSA. Trimming pared 1 base from V and 6 bases from J, leaving 16 bases between. CDR3 sequence: CASSLVGAQGVQPQHF. The CDR3 coding sequence is TGTGCCAGCAGCTTAGTGGGGGCGCAGGGCGTTCAGCCCCAGCATTTT.

The rearrangement links TRBV7-2 to TRBJ2-1; possible D gene TRBD2, 6 bases. This CDR3 region has 16 residues. Germline V lookup: CDR1 SGHTA, CDR2 FQGNSA. Trimming took 5 bases from V and 1 from J, leaving 15 bases between them. CDR3 coding DNA: TGTGCCAGCAGCATATCCCGGGACTTATCCTACAATGAGCAGTTCTTC. This encodes CASSISRDLSYNEQFF.

This clonotype was found a few times. The V and J genes are TRBV4-3 and TRBJ2-1, with 8 bases lining up with TRBD2. CDR3 length: 16 amino acids. The germline V gene encodes CDR1 LGHNA and CDR2 YSLEER. Trimming at V came to 3 bases and at J to 9 bases, leaving 13 bases not matched to a gene. CDR3 region: CASSHTLAAAGGEQFF. CDR3 nucleotide sequence: TGCGCCAGCAGCCACACACTAGCGGCAGCCGGCGGTGAGCAGTTCTTC.

This clonotype was seen only a few times. The chain has TRBV7-9 and TRBJ2-7, with TRBD2 identical over 11 bases. V gave up 7 bases and J gave up 3 bases; unmatched junction bases: 5. Germline V CDR1 and CDR2: SEHNR, FQNEAQ (reference sequence). CDR3 size: 14 residues. The DNA of the CDR3 is TGTGCCAGCACTATAGCGGGAGGGATCTACGAGCAGTACTTC. Its protein is CASTIAGGIYEQYF.

This clonotype came up a few times. The V call is TRBV7-2, the J call TRBJ2-2; 14 bases are a match to TRBD2. With V trimmed by 4 bases and J by 3 bases, 4 bases remained unmatched. Germline V gives CDR1 SGHTA, CDR2 FQGNSA. CDR3 length: 17 residues. The CDR3 DNA reads as TGTGCCAGCAGCTCCTGGACTAGCGGGAGGTACACCGGGGAGCTGTTTTTT. This codes for CASSSWTSGRYTGELFF.

In this sample, this clonotype turned up a few times. The CDR3 is CSANPGTVNTGELFF. Written as DNA, the CDR3 is TGCAGTGCCAACCCCGGGACTGTGAACACCGGGGAGCTGTTTTTT. V usage is TRBV20-1 and J usage is TRBJ2-2, with D tentatively TRBD2 (6 bases). There are 15 residues in the CDR3. Germline V gives CDR1 DFQATT, CDR2 SNEGSKA (reference sequence). The V and J ends lost 6 bases and 1 base respectively, with 15 bases between them.

This clonotype has only a few counts. The chain carries TRBV4-1 and TRBJ2-5; 7 bases match TRBD2. Looked up from germline, CDR1 is MGHRA and CDR2 is YSYEKL. The CDR3 consists of 14 residues. The trim removed 3 bases at V and 6 bases at J, leaving 7 bases unmatched. The CDR3: CASSQGGGSKTQYF. The CDR3, as DNA: TGCGCCAGCAGCCAGGGGGGGGGGTCGAAGACCCAGTACTTC.